This is a list of T cell receptor beta chains from one sample in a study of T cell repertoires in cytomegalovirus infection. TCRdb itself ran the reads through MiXCR, one entry per CDR3 protein. This table has some 940,000 distinct CDR3 sequences, roughly 30% appearing once. These TCRs' antigens remain unknown. This specimen was cultured CD8+ T cells from PBMCs, taken from culture after CMV antigen stimulation. Receptor source: a human donor in good health (CMV status not recorded). Some clones in this sample may be carry-over from other donors' samples. The CDR3 runs from the conserved cysteine through the conserved F or W. The D gene is left open where the match is weak. Expanded clones are given a class, and other clones once, few, many or no size at all.

size | J | V | D | CDR3 | DNA
NA | TRBJ2-2 | TRBV4-2 | TRBD1 | CASSHGQGESGELFF | TGTGCCAGCAGCCACGGACAGGGGGAATCCGGGGAGCTGTTTTTT
NA | TRBJ1-2 | TRBV9 | NA | CASSVIGTGADYGYTF | TGTGCCAGCAGCGTAATTGGGACGGGGGCGGACTATGGCTACACCTTC
NA | TRBJ2-1 | TRBV7-3 | NA | CASSLNPQGSYNEQFF | TGTGCCAGCAGCTTAAACCCACAGGGCTCCTACAATGAGCAGTTCTTC
NA | TRBJ2-2 | TRBV10-3 | TRBD1 | CAISDPTGWGTGELFF | TGTGCCATCAGTGACCCGACAGGGTGGGGCACCGGGGAGCTGTTTTTT
few | TRBJ1-2 | TRBV4-1 | NA | CASSQIPGGHYGYTF | TGCGCCAGCAGCCAGATTCCCGGGGGGCACTATGGCTACACCTTC
NA | TRBJ1-3 | TRBV29-1 | NA | CSVEYGTSDTIYF | TGCAGCGTTGAATACGGGACATCCGACACCATATATTTT
many | TRBJ1-2 | TRBV27 | TRBD1 | CASTLGDRGYGYTF | TGTGCCAGCACCCTAGGAGACAGGGGCTATGGCTACACCTTC
NA | TRBJ1-1 | TRBV15 | NA | CATSRALQGPLSAAFF | TGTGCCACCAGCAGAGCCCTGCAGGGGCCTCTTTCGGCGGCTTTCTTT
NA | TRBJ2-5 | TRBV5-1 | NA | CASSLYVRGYSPETQYF | TGCGCCAGCAGCTTGTACGTCCGCGGGTACTCTCCAGAGACCCAGTACTTC
few | TRBJ1-1 | TRBV7-9 | NA | CASSRRGVNTEAFF | TGTGCCAGCAGCCGCCGAGGGGTGAACACTGAAGCTTTCTTT
few | TRBJ1-5 | TRBV12-3/TRBV12-4 | NA | CASSSGPTPNQPQHF | TGTGCCAGCAGTTCGGGGCCGACGCCCAATCAGCCCCAGCATTTT
few | TRBJ2-5 | TRBV12-3/TRBV12-4 | NA | CASSLEDQETQYF | TGTGCCAGCAGTTTAGAGGACCAGGAGACCCAGTACTTC
few | TRBJ2-1 | TRBV20-1 | TRBD2 | CSARGPTSSYNEQFF | TGCAGTGCTAGGGGCCCGACTAGCAGCTACAATGAGCAGTTCTTC
many | TRBJ2-5 | TRBV12-3/TRBV12-4 | NA | CASSLETQYF | TGTGCCAGCAGCTTGGAGACCCAGTACTTC
once | TRBJ2-2 | TRBV7-7 | NA | CASSSSLPGELFF | TGTGCTAGCAGCTCATCGCTGCCCGGGGAGCTGTTTTTT
NA | TRBJ2-7 | TRBV7-2 | NA | CASSPRRGPDEQYF | TGTGCCAGCAGCCCGCGGAGGGGGCCTGACGAGCAGTACTTC
NA | TRBJ2-4 | TRBV10-3 | TRBD1 | CAISDPDRDKNIQYF | TGTGCCATCAGTGACCCTGACAGGGACAAAAACATTCAGTACTTC
few | TRBJ2-5 | TRBV12-3/TRBV12-4 | NA | CASGRRETQYF | TGTGCCAGCGGGAGGCGGGAGACCCAGTACTTC
NA | TRBJ2-3 | TRBV5-6 | NA | CASSLAQEWGTDTQYF | TGTGCCAGCAGTCTGGCCCAGGAATGGGGCACAGATACGCAGTATTTT